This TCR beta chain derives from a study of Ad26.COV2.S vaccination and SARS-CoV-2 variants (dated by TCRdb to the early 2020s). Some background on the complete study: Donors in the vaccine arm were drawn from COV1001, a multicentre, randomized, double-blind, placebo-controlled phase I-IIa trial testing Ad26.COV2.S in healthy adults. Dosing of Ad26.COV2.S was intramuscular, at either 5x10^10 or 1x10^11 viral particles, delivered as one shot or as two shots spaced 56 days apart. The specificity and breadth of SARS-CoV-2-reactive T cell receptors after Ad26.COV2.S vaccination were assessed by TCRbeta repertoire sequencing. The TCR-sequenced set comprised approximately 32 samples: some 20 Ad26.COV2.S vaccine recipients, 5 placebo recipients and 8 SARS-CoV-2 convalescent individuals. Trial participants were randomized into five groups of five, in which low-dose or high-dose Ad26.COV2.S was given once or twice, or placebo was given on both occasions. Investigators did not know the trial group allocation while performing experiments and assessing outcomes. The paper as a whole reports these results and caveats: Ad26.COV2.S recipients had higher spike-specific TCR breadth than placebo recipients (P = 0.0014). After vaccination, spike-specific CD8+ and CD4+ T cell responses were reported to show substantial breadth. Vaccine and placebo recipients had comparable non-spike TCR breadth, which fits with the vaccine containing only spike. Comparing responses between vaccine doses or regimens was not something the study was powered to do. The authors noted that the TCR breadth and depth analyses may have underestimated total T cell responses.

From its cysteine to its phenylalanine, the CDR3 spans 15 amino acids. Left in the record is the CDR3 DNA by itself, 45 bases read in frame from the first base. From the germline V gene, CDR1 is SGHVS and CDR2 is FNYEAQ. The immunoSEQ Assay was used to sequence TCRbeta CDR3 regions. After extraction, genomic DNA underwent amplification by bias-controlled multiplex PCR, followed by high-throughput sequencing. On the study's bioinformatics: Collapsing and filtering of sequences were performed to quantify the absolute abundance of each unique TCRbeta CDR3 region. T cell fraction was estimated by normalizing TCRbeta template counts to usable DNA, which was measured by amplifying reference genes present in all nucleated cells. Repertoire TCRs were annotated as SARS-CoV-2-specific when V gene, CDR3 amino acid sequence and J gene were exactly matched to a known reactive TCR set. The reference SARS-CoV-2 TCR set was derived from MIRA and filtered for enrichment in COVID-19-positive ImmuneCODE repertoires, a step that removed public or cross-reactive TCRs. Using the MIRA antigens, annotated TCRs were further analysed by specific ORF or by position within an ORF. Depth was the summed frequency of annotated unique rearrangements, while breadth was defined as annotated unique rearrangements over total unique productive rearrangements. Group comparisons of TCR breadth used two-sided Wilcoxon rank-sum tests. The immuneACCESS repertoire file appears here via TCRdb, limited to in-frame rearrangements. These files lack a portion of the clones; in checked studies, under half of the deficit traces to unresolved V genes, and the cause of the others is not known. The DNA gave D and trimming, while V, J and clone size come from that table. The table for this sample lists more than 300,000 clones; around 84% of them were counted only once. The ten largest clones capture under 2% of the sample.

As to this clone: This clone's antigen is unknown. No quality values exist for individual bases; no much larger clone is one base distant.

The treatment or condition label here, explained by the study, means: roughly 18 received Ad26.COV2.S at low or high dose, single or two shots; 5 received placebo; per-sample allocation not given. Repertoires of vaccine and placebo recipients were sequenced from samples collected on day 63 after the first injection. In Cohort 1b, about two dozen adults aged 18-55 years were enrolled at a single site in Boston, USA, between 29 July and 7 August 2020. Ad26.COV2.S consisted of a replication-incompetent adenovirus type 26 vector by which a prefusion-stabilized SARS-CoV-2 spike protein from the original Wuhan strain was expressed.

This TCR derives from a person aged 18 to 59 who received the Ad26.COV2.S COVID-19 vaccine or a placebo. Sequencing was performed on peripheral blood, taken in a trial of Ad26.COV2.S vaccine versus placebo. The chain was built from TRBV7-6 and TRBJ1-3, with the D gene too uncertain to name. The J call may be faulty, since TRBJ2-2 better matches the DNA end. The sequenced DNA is TGTGCCAGCAGCTCAGAGGAGCTAAACACCGGGGAGCTGTTTTTT. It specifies CASSSEELNTGELFF.